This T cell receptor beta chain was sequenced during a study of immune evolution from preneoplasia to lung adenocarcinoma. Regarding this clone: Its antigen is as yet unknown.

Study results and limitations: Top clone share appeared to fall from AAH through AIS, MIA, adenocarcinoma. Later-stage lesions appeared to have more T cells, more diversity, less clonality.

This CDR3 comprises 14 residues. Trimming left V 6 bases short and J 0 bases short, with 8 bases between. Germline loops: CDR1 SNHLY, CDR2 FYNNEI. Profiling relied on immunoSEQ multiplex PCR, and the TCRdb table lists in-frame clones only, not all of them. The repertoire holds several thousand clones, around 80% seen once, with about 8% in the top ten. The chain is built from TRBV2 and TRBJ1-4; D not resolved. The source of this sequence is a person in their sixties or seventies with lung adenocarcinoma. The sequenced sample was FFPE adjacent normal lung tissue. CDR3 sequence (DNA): TGTGCCAGCAGCCCGGGAACAACTAATGAAAAACTGTTTTTT. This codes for CASSPGTTNEKLFF.